This T cell receptor (beta chain) derives from a study of T cells in localized non-small cell lung cancer. Study conclusions and caveats: Uninvolved adjacent lung, not tumor, had the highest T cell clonality. Density of T cells in blood, when higher, went with longer overall survival. Investigators sequenced only a single tumor region, leaving heterogeneity possible.

Clones were sequenced by immunoSEQ multiplex PCR, and TCRdb holds only the in-frame ones, with some missing. The sample comprises about 91,000 clones, roughly 87% of which are singletons, and roughly 14% rests with the top ten. Note on this clone: Its antigen is undetermined.

This receptor was identified in a man between 40 and 69 years old with stage I squamous cell lung carcinoma. Sample: peripheral blood, taken before any cancer treatment.

CDR3 DNA: TGCAGCGCGACAGGGCAGACATTGAACACTGAAGCTTTCTTT. Translated, it gives CSATGQTLNTEAFF. The chain couples TRBV29-1 to TRBJ1-1, with 7 bases identical to TRBD1. Trimming took 7 bases from V and 0 from J; bases not matched to a gene: 8. The germline V gene has CDR1 SQVTM and CDR2 ANQGSEA. This CDR3 region has 14 residues.